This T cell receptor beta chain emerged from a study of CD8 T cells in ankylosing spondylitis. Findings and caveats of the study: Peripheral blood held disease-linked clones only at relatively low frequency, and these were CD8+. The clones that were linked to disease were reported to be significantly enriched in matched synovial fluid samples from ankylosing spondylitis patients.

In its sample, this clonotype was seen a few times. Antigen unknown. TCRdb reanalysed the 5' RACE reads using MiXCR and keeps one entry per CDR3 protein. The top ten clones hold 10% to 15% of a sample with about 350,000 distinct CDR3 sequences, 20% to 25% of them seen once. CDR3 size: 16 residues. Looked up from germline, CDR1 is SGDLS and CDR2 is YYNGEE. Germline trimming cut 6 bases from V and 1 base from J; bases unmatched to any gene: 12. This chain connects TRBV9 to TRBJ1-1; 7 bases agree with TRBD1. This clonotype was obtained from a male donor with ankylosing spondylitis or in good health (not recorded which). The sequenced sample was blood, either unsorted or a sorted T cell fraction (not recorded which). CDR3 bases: TGTGCCAGCACCCCGAAGCCGGGACAGAGGAACACTGAAGCTTTCTTT. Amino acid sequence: CASTPKPGQRNTEAFF. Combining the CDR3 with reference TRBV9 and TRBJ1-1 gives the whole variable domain DSGVTQTPKHLITATGQRVTLRCSPRSGDLSVYWYQQSLDQGLQFLIQYYNGEERAKGNILERFSAQQFPDLHSELNLSSLELGDSALYFCASTPKPGQRNTEAFFGQGTRLTVV.